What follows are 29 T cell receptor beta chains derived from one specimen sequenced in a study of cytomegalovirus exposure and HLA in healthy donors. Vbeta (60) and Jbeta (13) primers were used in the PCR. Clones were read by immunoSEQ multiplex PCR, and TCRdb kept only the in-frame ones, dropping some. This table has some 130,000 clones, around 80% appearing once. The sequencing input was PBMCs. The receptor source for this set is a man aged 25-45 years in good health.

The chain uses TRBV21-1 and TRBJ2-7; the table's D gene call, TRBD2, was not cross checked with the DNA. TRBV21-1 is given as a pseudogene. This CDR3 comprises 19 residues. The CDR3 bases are TGTGCCAGCAGGGAAGCCGGGACTAGGTCCCCGCCCGCGGGTTACGAGCAGTACTTC. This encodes CASREAGTRSPPAGYEQYF.

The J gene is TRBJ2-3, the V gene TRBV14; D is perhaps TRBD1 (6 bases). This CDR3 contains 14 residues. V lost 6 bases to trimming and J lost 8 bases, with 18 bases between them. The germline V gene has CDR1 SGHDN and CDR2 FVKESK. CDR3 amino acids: CASSRDGVRGTQYF. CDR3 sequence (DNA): TGTGCCAGCAGTCGGGACGGCGTCAGGGGTACGCAGTATTTT. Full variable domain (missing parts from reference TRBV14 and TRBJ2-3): EAGVTQFPSHSVIEKGQTVTLRCDPISGHDNLYWYRRVMGKEIKFLLHFVKESKQDESGMPNNRFLAERTGGTYSTLKVQPAELEDSGVYFCASSRDGVRGTQYFGPGTRLTVL.

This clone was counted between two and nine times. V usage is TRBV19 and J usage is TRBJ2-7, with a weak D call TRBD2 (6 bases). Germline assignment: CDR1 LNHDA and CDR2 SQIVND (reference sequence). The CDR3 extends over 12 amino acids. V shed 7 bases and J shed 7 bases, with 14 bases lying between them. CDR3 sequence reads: CASTMSGGEQYF. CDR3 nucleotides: TGTGCCAGTACCATGTCCGGGGGTGAGCAGTACTTC. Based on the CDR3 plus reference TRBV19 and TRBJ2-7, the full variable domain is DGGITQSPKYLFRKEGQNVTLSCEQNLNHDAMYWYRQDPGQGLRLIYYSQIVNDFQKGDIAEGYSVSREKKESFPLTVTSAQKNPTAFYLCASTMSGGEQYFGPGTRLTVT.

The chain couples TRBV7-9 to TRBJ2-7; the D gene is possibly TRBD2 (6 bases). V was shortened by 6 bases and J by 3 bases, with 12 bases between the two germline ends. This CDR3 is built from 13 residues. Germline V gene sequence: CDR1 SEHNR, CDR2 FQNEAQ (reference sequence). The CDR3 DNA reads TGTGCCAGCAGTCCCGGGGGACGCTACGAGCAGTACTTC. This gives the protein CASSPGGRYEQYF.

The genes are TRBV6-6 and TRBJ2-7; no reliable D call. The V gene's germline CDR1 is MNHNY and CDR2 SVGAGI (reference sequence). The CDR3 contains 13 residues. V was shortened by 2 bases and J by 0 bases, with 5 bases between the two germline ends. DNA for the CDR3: TGTGCCAGCAGTTACACATCCTCCTACGAGCAGTACTTC. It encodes CASSYTSSYEQYF.

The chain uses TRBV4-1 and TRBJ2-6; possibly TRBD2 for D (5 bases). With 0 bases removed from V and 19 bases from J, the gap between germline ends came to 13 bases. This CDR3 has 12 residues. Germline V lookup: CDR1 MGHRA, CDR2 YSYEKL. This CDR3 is CASSQEGLQLTF. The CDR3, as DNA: TGCGCCAGCAGCCAAGAAGGACTCCAGCTAACTTTC.

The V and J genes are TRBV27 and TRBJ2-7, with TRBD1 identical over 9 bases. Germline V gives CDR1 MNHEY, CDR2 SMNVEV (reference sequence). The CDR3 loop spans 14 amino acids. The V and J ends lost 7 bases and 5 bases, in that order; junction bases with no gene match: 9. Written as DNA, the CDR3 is TGTGCCAGCACCGGACAGGGGAAAGGGAACGAGCAGTACTTC. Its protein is CASTGQGKGNEQYF.

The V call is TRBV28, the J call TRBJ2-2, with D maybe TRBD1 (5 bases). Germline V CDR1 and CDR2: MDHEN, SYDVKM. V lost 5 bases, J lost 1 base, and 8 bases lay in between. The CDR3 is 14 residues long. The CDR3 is CASSRQGNTGELFF. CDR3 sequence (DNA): TGTGCCAGCAGTCGTCAGGGGAACACCGGGGAGCTGTTTTTT.

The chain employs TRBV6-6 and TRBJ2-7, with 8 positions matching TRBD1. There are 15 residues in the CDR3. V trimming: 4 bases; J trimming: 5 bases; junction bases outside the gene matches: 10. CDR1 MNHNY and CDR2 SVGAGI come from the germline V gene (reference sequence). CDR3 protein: CASSWDRQTLHEQYF. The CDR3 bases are TGTGCCAGCAGTTGGGACAGGCAAACCCTCCACGAGCAGTACTTC.

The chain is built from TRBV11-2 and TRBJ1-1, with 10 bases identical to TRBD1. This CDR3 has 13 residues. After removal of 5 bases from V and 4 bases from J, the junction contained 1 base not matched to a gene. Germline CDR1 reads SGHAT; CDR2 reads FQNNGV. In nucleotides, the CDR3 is TGTGCCAGCAGCGGACAGGGGGGCACTGAAGCTTTCTTT. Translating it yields CASSGQGGTEAFF.

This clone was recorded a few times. This chain's CDR3 is CASSRAGSTDTQYF. CDR3 nucleotide sequence: TGTGCCAGCAGCCGGGCGGGTAGCACAGATACGCAGTATTTT. The genes are TRBV7-3 and TRBJ2-3; tentatively, D is TRBD2 (5 bases). The CDR3 is 14 amino acids. V lost 5 bases and J lost 0, with 9 bases in between. Germline V gene lookup returns CDR1 SGHTA and CDR2 FQGTGA.

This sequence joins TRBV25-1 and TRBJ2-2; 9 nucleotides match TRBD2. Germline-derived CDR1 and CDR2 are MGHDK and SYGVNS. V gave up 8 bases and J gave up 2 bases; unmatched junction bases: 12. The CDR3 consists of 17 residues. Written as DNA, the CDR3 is TGTGCCAGCGGGTTGGCGGGAGGGGGGCGAAACACCGGGGAGCTGTTTTTT. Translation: CASGLAGGGRNTGELFF.

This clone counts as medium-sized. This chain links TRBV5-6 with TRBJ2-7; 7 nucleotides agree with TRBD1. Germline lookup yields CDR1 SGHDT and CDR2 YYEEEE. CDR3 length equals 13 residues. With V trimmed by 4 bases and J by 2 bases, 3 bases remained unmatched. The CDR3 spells CASSAGQAYEQYF. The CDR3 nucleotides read TGTGCCAGCAGCGCAGGACAGGCCTACGAGCAGTACTTC.

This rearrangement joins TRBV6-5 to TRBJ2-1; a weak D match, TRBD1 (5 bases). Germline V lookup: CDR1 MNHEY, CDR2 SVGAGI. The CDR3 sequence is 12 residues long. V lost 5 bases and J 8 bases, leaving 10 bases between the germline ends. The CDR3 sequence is CASSRQRHEQFF. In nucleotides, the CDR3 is TGTGCCAGCAGTCGACAGCGCCATGAGCAGTTCTTC.

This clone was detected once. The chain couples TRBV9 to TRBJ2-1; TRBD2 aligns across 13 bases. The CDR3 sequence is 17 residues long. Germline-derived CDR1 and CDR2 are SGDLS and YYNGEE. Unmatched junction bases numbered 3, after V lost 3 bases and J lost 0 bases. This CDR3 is CASSAGLAGDSYNEQFF. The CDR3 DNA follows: TGTGCCAGCAGCGCCGGACTAGCGGGAGACTCCTACAATGAGCAGTTCTTC.

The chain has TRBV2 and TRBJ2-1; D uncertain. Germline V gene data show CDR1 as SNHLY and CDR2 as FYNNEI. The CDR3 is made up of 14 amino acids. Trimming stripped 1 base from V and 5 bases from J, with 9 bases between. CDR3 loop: CASSEEVANNEQFF. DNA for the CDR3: TGTGCCAGCAGTGAAGAGGTAGCCAACAATGAGCAGTTCTTC.

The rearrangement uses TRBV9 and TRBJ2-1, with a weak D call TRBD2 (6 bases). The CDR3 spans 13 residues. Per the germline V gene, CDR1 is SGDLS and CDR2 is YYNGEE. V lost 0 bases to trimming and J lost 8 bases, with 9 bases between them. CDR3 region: CASSVGLVHEQFF. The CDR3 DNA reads TGTGCCAGCAGCGTAGGACTAGTTCATGAGCAGTTCTTC.

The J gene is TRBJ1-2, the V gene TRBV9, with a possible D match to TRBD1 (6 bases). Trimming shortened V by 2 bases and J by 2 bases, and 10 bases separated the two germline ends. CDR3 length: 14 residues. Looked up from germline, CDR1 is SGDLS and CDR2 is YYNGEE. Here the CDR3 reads CASSVAGQNYGYTF. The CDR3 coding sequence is TGTGCCAGCAGCGTTGCCGGACAGAACTATGGCTACACCTTC.

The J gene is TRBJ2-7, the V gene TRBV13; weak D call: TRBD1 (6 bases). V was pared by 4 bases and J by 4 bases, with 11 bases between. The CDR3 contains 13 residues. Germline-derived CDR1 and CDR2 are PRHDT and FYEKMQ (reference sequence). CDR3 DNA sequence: TGTGCCAGCAGCTCCGGGACAAGATACGAGCAGTACTTC. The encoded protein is CASSSGTRYEQYF.

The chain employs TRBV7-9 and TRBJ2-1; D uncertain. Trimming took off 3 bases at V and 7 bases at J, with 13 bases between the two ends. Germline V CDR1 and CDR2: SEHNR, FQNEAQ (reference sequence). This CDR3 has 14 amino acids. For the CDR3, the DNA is TGTGCCAGCAGCTTCGCTATGACTCTGAATGAGCAGTTCTTC. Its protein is CASSFAMTLNEQFF.

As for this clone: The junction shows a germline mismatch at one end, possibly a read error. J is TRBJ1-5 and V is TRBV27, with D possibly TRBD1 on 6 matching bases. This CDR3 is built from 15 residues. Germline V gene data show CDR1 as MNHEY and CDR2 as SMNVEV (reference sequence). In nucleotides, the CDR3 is TGTGCCGGCAGTTTAAAGACAGGAGGAAATCAGCCCCAGCATTTT. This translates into CAGSLKTGGNQPQHF.

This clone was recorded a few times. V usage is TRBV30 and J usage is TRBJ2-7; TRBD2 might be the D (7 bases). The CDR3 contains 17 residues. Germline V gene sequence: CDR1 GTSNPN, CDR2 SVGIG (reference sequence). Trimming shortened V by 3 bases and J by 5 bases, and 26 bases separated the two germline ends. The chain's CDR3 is CAWRRGGFLPGRDEQYF. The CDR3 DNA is TGTGCCTGGAGAAGGGGGGGCTTCCTCCCGGGAAGGGACGAGCAGTACTTC. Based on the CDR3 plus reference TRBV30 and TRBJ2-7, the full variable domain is SQTIHQWPATLVQPVGSPLSLECTVEGTSNPNLYWYRQAAGRGLQLLFYSVGIGQISSEVPQNLSASRPQDRQFILSSKKLLLSDSGFYLCAWRRGGFLPGRDEQYFGPGTRLTVT.

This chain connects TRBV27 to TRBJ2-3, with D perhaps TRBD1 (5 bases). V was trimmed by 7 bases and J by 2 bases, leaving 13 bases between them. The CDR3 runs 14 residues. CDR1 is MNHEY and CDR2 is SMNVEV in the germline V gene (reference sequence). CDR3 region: CASKETAATDTQYF. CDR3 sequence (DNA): TGTGCCAGCAAGGAGACAGCTGCCACAGATACGCAGTATTTT.

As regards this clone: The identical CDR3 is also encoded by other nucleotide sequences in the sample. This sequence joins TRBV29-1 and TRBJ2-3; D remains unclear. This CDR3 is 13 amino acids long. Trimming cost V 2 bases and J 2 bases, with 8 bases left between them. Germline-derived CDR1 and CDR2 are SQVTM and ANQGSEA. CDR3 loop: CSVEPGNTDTQYF. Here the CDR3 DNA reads TGCAGCGTTGAACCAGGCAACACAGATACGCAGTATTTT.

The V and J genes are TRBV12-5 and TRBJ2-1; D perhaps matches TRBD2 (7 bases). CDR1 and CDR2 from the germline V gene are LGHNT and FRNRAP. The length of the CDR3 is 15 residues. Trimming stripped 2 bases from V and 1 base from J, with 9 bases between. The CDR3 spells CASGLRGGSYNEQFF. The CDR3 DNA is TGTGCTAGTGGTTTGAGGGGGGGTTCCTACAATGAGCAGTTCTTC. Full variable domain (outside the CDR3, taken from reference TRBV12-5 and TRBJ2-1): DARVTQTPRHKVTEMGQEVTMRCQPILGHNTVFWYRQTMMQGLELLAYFRNRAPLDDSGMPKDRFSAEMPDATLATLKIQPSEPRDSAVYFCASGLRGGSYNEQFFGPGTRLTVL.

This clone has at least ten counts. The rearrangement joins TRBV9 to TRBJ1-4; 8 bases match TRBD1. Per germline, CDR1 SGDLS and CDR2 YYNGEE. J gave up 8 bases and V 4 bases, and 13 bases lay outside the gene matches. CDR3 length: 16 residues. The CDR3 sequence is CASSRVQGAGGEKLFF. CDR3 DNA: TGTGCCAGCAGCCGTGTGCAGGGGGCAGGAGGCGAAAAACTGTTTTTT.

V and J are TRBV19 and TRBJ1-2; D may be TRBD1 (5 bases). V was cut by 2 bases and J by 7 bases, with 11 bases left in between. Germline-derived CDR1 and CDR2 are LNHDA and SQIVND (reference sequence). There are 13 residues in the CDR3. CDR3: CASSISIGAGYTF. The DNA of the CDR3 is TGTGCCAGTAGTATATCAATAGGGGCTGGCTACACCTTC.

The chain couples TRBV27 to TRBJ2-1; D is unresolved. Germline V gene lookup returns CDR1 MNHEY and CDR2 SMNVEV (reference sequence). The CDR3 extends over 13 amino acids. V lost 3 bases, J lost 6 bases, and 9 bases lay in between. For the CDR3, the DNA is TGTGCCAGCAGTTTTGCCGCTAGCAATGAGCAGTTCTTC. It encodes CASSFAASNEQFF.

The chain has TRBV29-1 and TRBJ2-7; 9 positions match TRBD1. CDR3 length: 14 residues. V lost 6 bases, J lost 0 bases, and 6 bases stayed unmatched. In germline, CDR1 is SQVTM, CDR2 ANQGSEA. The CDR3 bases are TGCAGCGTGGCAGGACAGGGGAGCTCCTACGAGCAGTACTTC. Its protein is CSVAGQGSSYEQYF.